This T cell receptor (beta chain) was captured in a study of T-cell memory formation after mild COVID-19. Germline-derived CDR1 and CDR2 are LGHNA and YNFKEQ. The V and J ends lost 3 bases and 4 bases, in that order; junction bases with no gene match: 7. The CDR3 length is 17 residues. TCRdb ran MiXCR on the 5' RACE reads and lists one entry per CDR3 protein. The data contain hundreds of thousands of distinct CDR3 sequences, around 16% of them singletons. This TCR was recovered from a man younger than 30 who had mild COVID-19 (a few samples of this study predate the infection). Cell type and time point are not known. What was sequenced was PBMCs or a T cell subset sorted from them (not recorded which). V and J are TRBV4-2 and TRBJ2-1; 12 nucleotides agree with TRBD2. The CDR3 protein is CASSHATGTSGYNEQFF. In DNA, the CDR3 is TGTGCCAGCAGCCACGCAACCGGGACTAGCGGGTACAATGAGCAGTTCTTC.